Each of the 3 T cell receptor beta chains below was sequenced from the same sample in a study of T cells in Graves' hyperthyroidism and ophthalmopathy. The investigators amplified TCR beta CDR3 regions from RNA transcripts. During a first-round RT-PCR of the TCR CDR3, the HTBI primer set was used. TCRdb reprocessed the multiplex PCR reads with MiXCR, giving one entry per CDR3 protein. Among about 110,000 distinct CDR3 sequences listed, approximately 16% were seen once. The sequencing input was blood. These receptors came from a woman aged 45 to 65 with Graves' hyperthyroidism.

There are a few counts of this clonotype. The gene calls are TRBV9 and TRBJ2-5; perhaps TRBD1 as D (6 bases). CDR1 SGDLS and CDR2 YYNGEE come from the germline V gene. This CDR3 comprises 13 residues. V was shortened by 4 bases and J by 5 bases, with 12 bases between the two germline ends. The CDR3 here is CASSLRGGETQYF. CDR3 sequence (DNA): TGTGCCAGCAGCCTCAGGGGTGGGGAGACCCAGTACTTC. The whole variable domain, remainder taken from reference TRBV9 and TRBJ2-5, is DSGVTQTPKHLITATGQRVTLRCSPRSGDLSVYWYQQSLDQGLQFLIQYYNGEERAKGNILERFSAQQFPDLHSELNLSSLELGDSALYFCASSLRGGETQYFGPGTRLLVL.

This clonotype was counted at least ten times. The chain employs TRBV12-3 or TRBV12-4 and TRBJ2-1; weak D call: TRBD1 (5 bases). The CDR3 contains 13 residues. V was cut by 4 bases and J by 5 bases, with 9 bases left in between. CDR3 protein: CASSSRGNNEQFF. The CDR3 nucleotides are TGTGCCAGCAGTTCTAGGGGCAACAATGAGCAGTTCTTC.

This clonotype has at least ten counts. This rearrangement joins TRBV28 to TRBJ2-7; TRBD2 aligns across 7 bases. The CDR3 length is 15 residues. Trimming took 6 bases from V and 6 from J; bases not matched to a gene: 14. CDR1 is MDHEN and CDR2 is SYDVKM in the germline V gene. The DNA of the CDR3 is TGTGCCAGCAGGACGGAGAGGACTAGTTTTGCCGAGCAGTACTTC. The encoded protein is CASRTERTSFAEQYF.